This record covers a single T cell receptor beta chain. Assay used: immunoSEQ multiplex PCR; TCRdb lists only in-frame clones, some missing. The sample carries 100,000 to 150,000 clones, roughly 86% recorded once. The data are from a study of blood T cell repertoires in COVID-19. This CDR3 has 16 residues. Trimming stripped 1 base from V and 14 bases from J, with 25 bases between. Germline assignment: CDR1 SGHNT and CDR2 YYREEE (reference sequence). The clonotype was recovered from a woman in her 70s with COVID-19, enrolled during active disease. Sequenced sample: peripheral blood. The chain is built from TRBV5-4 and TRBJ2-1; D may be TRBD2 (5 bases). In nucleotides, the CDR3 is TGTGCCAGCAGCTTGAAGAACGCGGGCCCGGGGTCTCCGGAGTTCTTC. Its protein product is CASSLKNAGPGSPEFF. Looking up the rest from reference TRBV5-4 and TRBJ2-1 gives the full variable domain: ETGVTQSPTHLIKTRGQQVTLRCSSQSGHNTVSWYQQALGQGPQFIFQYYREEENGRGNFPPRFSGLQFPNYSSELNVNALELDDSALYLCASSLKNAGPGSPEFFGPGTRLTVL.